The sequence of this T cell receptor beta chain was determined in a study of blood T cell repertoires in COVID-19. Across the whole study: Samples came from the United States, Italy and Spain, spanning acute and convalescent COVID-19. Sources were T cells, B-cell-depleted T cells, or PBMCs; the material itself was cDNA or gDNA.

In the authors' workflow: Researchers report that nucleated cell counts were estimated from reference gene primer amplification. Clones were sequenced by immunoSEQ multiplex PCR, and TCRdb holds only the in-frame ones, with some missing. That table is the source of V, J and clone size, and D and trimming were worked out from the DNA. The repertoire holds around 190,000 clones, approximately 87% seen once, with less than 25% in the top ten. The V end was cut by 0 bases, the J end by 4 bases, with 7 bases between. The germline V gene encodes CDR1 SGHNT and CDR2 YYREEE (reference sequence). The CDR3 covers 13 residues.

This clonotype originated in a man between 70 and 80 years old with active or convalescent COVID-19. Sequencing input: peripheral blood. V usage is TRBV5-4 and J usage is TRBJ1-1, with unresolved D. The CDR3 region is CASSLGAVTEAFF. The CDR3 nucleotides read TGTGCCAGCAGCTTGGGGGCTGTCACTGAAGCTTTCTTT.